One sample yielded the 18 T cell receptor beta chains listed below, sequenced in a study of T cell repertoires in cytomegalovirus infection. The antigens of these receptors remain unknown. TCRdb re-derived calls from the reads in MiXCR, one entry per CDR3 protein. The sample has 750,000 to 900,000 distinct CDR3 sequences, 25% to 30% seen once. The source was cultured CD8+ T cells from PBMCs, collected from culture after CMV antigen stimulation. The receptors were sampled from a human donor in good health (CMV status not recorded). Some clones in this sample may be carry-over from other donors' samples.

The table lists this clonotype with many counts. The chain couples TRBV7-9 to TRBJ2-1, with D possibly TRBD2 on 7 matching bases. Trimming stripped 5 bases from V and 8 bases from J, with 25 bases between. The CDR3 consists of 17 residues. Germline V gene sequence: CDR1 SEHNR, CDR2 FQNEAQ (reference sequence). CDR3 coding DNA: TGTGCCAGCAGCCTGGGAGGGGGAACAATTTCCAACGATGAGCAGTTCTTC. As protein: CASSLGGGTISNDEQFF.

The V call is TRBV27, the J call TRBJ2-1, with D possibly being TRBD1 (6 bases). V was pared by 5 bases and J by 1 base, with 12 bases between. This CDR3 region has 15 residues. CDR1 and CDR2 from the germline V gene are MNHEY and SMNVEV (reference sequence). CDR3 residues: CASSQRDKSYNEQFF. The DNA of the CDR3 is TGTGCCAGCAGTCAACGGGACAAATCCTACAATGAGCAGTTCTTC.

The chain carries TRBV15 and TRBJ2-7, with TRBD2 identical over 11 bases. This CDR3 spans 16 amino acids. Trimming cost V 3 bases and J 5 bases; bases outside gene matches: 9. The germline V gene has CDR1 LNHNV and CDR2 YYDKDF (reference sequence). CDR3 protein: CATSSPRLAGIHEQYF. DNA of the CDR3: TGTGCCACCAGCAGCCCACGACTAGCGGGGATCCACGAGCAGTACTTC.

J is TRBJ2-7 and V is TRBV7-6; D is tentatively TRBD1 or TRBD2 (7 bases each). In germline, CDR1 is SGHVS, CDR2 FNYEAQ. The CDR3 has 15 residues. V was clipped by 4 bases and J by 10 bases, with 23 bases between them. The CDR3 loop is CASSSGGGQSTLQYF. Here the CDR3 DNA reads TGTGCCAGCAGCTCAGGGGGGGGACAGAGTACCTTACAGTACTTC.

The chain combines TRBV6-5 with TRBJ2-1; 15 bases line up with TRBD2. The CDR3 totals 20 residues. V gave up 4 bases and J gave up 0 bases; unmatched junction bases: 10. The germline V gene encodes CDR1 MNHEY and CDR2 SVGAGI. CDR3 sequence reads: CASSSGSGLAGGPSYNEQFF. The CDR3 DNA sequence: TGTGCCAGCAGTTCAGGCTCGGGACTAGCGGGGGGACCCTCCTACAATGAGCAGTTCTTC.

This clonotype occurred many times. The CDR3, as DNA: TGTGCCTCCGGACGGGGTGGCACAGATACGCAGTATTTT. Its protein product is CASGRGGTDTQYF. The genes are TRBV7-8 and TRBJ2-3; D is possibly TRBD2 (5 bases). The CDR3 runs 13 residues. Looked up from germline, CDR1 is SGHVS and CDR2 is FQNEAQ. V was pared by 11 bases and J by 1 base, with 13 bases between.

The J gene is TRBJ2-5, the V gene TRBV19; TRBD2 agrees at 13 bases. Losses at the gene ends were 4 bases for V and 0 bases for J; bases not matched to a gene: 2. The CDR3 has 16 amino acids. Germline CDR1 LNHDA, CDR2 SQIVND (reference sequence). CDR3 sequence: CASSTGLAGNQETQYF. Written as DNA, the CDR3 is TGTGCCAGTAGTACGGGACTAGCGGGAAACCAAGAGACCCAGTACTTC. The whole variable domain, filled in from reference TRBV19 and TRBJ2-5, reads DGGITQSPKYLFRKEGQNVTLSCEQNLNHDAMYWYRQDPGQGLRLIYYSQIVNDFQKGDIAEGYSVSREKKESFPLTVTSAQKNPTAFYLCASSTGLAGNQETQYFGPGTRLLVL.

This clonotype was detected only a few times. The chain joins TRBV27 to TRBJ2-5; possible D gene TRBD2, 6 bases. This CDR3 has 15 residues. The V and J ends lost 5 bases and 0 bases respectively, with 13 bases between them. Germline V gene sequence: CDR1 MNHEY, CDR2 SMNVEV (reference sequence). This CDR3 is CASSPGGVYQETQYF. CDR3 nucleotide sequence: TGTGCCAGCAGTCCGGGCGGGGTTTACCAAGAGACCCAGTACTTC.

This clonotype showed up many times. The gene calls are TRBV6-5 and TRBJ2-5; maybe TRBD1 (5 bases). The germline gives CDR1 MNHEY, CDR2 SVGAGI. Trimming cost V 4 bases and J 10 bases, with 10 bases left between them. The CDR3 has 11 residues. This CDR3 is CASSFQGVQYF. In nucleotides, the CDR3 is TGTGCCAGCAGTTTCCAGGGTGTCCAGTACTTC.

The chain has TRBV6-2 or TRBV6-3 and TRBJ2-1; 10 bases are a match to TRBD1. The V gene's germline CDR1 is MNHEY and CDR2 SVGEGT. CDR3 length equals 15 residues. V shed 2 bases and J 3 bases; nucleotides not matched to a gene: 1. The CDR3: CASSYDRGHYNEQFF. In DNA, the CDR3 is TGTGCCAGCAGTTACGACAGGGGGCACTACAATGAGCAGTTCTTC.

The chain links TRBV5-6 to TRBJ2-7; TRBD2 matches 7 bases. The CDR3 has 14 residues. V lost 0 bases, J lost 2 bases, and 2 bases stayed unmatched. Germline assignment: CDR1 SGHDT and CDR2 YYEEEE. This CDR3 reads CASSLEGTTYEQYV. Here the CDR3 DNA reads TGTGCCAGCAGCTTGGAGGGGACTACCTACGAGCAGTACGTC.

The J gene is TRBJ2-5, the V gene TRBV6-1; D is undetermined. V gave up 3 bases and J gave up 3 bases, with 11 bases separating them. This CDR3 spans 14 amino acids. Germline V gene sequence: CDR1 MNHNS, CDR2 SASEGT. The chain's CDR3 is CASSDGPVKETQYF. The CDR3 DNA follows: TGTGCCAGCAGTGACGGGCCGGTGAAAGAGACCCAGTACTTC.

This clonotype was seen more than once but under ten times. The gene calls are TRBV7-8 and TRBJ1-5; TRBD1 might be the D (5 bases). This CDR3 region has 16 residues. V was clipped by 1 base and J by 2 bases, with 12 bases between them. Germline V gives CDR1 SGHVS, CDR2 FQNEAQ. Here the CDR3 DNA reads TGTGCCAGCAGCTTAGAAGGGGCCCATGGCAATCAGCCCCAGCATTTT. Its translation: CASSLEGAHGNQPQHF.

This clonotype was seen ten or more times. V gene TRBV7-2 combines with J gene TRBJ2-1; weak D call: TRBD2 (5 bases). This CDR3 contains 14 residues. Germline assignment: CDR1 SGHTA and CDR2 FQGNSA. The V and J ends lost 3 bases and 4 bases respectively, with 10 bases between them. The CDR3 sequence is CASSFAGVYNEQFF. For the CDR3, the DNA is TGTGCCAGCAGCTTTGCCGGGGTTTACAATGAGCAGTTCTTC.

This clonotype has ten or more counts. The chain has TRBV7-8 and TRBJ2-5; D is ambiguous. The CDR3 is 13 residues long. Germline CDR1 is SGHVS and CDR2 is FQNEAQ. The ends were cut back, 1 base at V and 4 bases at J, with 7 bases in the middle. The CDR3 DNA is TGTGCCAGCAGCTTAGAGGGTCCAGAGACCCAGTACTTC. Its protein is CASSLEGPETQYF. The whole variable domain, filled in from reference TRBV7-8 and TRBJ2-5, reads GAGVSQSPRYKVAKRGQDVALRCDPISGHVSLFWYQQALGQGPEFLTYFQNEAQLDKSGLPSDRFFAERPEGSVSTLKIQRTQQEDSAVYLCASSLEGPETQYFGPGTRLLVL.

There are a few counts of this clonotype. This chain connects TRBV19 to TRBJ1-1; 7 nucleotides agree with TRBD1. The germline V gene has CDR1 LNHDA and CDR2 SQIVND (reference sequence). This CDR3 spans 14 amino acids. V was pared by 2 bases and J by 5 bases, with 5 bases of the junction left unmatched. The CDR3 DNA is TGTGCCAGTAGTATATGGCAGGACAGGACTGAAGCTTTCTTT. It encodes CASSIWQDRTEAFF.

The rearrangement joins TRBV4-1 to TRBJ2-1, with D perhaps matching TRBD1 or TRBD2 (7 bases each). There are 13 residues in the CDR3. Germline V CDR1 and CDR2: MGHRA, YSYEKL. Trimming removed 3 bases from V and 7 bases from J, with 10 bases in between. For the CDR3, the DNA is TGCGCCAGCAGCCAGCAGGGGGGGAATGAGCAGTTCTTC. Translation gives CASSQQGGNEQFF.

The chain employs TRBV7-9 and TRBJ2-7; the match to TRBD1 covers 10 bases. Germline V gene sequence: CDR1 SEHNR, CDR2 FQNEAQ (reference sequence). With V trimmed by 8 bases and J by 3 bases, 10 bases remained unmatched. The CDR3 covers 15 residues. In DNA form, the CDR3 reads TGTGCCAGCTTTACGGCGACAGGGGGCTACTACGAGCAGTACTTC. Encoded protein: CASFTATGGYYEQYF. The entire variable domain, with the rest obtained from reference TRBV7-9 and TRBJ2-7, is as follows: DTGVSQNPRHKITKRGQNVTFRCDPISEHNRLYWYRQTLGQGPEFLTYFQNEAQLEKSRLLSDRFSAERPKGSFSTLEIQRTEQGDSAMYLCASFTATGGYYEQYFGPGTRLTVT.